Listed below are T cell receptor beta chains from one sample, sequenced in a study of blood T cell repertoires in COVID-19. Profiling relied on immunoSEQ multiplex PCR, and the TCRdb table lists in-frame clones only, not all of them. The sample includes 51,000 or so clones, roughly 91% of them seen just once. Source material: peripheral blood. All receptors derive from a man older than 75 with active or convalescent COVID-19. CDR3s include the opening cysteine and the closing phenylalanine or tryptophan. A D gene is named only where the DNA matches it firmly.

v_call cdr3_length d_call cdr3_aa
TRBV6-5 15 NA CASSWGGRGEETQYF
TRBV5-5 15 NA CASSLAPDSGNTIYF
TRBV7-2 16 NA CASSARGHLNSYEQYF
TRBV7-2 15 TRBD1 CASSSQTGGRDTQYF
TRBV6-2/TRBV6-3 12 NA CASSTGYYEQYF
TRBV27 19 TRBD1 CASSLSAGGVAPSGEPQHF
TRBV6-2/TRBV6-3 11 NA CASSQSYEQYF
TRBV5-4 14 NA CASSLGAATDTQYF
TRBV2 13 NA CASSEREAYTQYF
TRBV9 18 TRBD1 CASSVATEDRVGQNEQFF
TRBV19 14 TRBD2 CASRGTSGSWEQFF
TRBV6-5 15 TRBD2 CASSYSTGRIDEQYF
TRBV19 14 TRBD2 CASSSSGGAGTQYF
TRBV19 16 TRBD1 CASSNRQGASNQPQHF
TRBV3-1/TRBV3-2 16 NA CASSQDGGSSYNEQFF
TRBV29-1 14 TRBD2 CSVYERRESYEQFF
TRBV7-8 15 TRBD1 CASSFGAAGGQPQHF
TRBV19 13 NA CATSDSGGEKLFF
TRBV28 12 NA CASSWNRREAFF
TRBV3-1/TRBV3-2 15 NA CASSQEGTYSGELFF
TRBV6-2/TRBV6-3 12 NA CASSAVGETQYF
TRBV27 13 NA CASSLPNSYEQYF
TRBV10-3 15 TRBD1 CAITPGQGATGELFF
TRBV6-5 14 NA CASTLGTGIYEQYF
TRBV6-2/TRBV6-3 11 NA CASSYRVEQYF
TRBV7-8 14 NA CASRRGTSNNEQFF
TRBV5-4 15 NA CASSLDPDRLRGYTF
TRBV19 14 NA CASSPRGYNQPQHF
TRBV2 14 NA CASRTNFPGSPLHF
TRBV7-9 14 NA CASRSGDSNTEAFF
TRBV28 15 TRBD1 CASRPTGEGLYEQYF
TRBV11-1 14 TRBD1 CASSLSGGWARQYF
TRBV7-2 15 NA CASSQMVLVNTEAFF
TRBV7-9 14 NA CASNNREPSYEQYF
TRBV6-5 16 NA CASSLSQGKGQETQYF
TRBV30 15 TRBD1 CAWSVQWDRSNTIYF
TRBV10-3 18 TRBD1 CAISPNFPGQGASGELFF
TRBV7-2 14 NA CASSLTTGSGKAFF
TRBV19 18 TRBD1 CASRVTGGRGSTNEKLFF
TRBV5-1 14 NA CASSLGQTTDTQYF
TRBV18 15 TRBD2 CASSRLAGFTDTQYF
TRBV18 17 NA CASSPPSLDRSYSPLHF
TRBV5-5 14 NA CASSLGVQGQKLFF
TRBV6-5 14 NA CASSYSSSGNTIYF
TRBV19 15 NA CASSTGGRGNQPQHF